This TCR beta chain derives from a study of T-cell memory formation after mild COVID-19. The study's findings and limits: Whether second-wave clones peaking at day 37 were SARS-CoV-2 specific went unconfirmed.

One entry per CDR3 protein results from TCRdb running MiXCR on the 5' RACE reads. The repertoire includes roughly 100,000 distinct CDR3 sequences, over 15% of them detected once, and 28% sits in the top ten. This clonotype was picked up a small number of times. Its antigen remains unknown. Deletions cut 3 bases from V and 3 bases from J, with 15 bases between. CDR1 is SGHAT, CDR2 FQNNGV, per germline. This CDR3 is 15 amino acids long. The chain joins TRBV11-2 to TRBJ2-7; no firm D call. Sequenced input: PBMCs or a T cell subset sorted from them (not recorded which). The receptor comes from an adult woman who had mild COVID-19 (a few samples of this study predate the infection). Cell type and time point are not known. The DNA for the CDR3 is TGTGCCAGCAGCTTTTCCGACTCGAGACACTACGAGCAGTACTTC. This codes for CASSFSDSRHYEQYF.